What follows are 12 T cell receptor beta chains derived from one specimen sequenced in a study of cytomegalovirus exposure and HLA in healthy donors. PCR employed 60 Vbeta and 13 Jbeta primers. TCRdb's table, derived via immunoSEQ multiplex PCR, lists solely in-frame clones and lacks some. This table holds around 80,000 clones. What was sequenced was PBMCs. All receptors derive from a boy aged 10-17 years in good health and CMV-seronegative.

The chain joins TRBV5-6 to TRBJ2-3, with D tentatively TRBD1 (6 bases). V was cut by 4 bases and J by 3 bases, with 21 bases left in between. Per the germline V gene, CDR1 is SGHDT and CDR2 is YYEEEE. The CDR3 consists of 17 residues. As DNA, the CDR3 is TGTGCCAGCAGCGCTCAATTTCGACAGGCTTGGACAGATACGCAGTATTTT. Protein sequence: CASSAQFRQAWTDTQYF.

The V and J genes are TRBV30 and TRBJ1-1; TRBD1 is a possible D gene (5 bases). The CDR3 is 13 residues long. Per the germline V gene, CDR1 is GTSNPN and CDR2 is SVGIG (reference sequence). V lost 3 bases, J lost 5 bases, and 13 bases lay in between. The CDR3 DNA reads as TGTGCCTGGAGACAGCAGGGAGGGACTGAAGCTTTCTTT. Its translation: CAWRQQGGTEAFF. Full variable domain (remainder filled in from reference TRBV30 and TRBJ1-1): SQTIHQWPATLVQPVGSPLSLECTVEGTSNPNLYWYRQAAGRGLQLLFYSVGIGQISSEVPQNLSASRPQDRQFILSSKKLLLSDSGFYLCAWRQQGGTEAFFGQGTRLTVV.

The chain uses TRBV5-1 and TRBJ1-1, with D maybe TRBD1 (5 bases). Trimming removed 4 bases from V and 0 bases from J, with 16 bases in between. The CDR3 consists of 16 residues. Per the germline V gene, CDR1 is SGHRS and CDR2 is YFSETQ. CDR3 amino acids: CASSPFGSGVNTEAFF. CDR3 DNA: TGCGCCAGCAGCCCCTTCGGCTCGGGGGTGAACACTGAAGCTTTCTTT.

The chain has TRBV19 and TRBJ2-1, with 9 bases matching TRBD2. Germline CDR1 and CDR2: LNHDA and SQIVND (reference sequence). This CDR3 region has 15 residues. With V trimmed by 5 bases and J by 0 bases, 2 bases remained unmatched. CDR3 DNA: TGTGCCAGTAGTTGGACTAGCGACTCCTACAATGAGCAGTTCTTC. Protein sequence: CASSWTSDSYNEQFF.

The chain couples TRBV5-1 to TRBJ1-1, with TRBD1 as a possible D gene (5 bases). Germline-derived CDR1 and CDR2 are SGHRS and YFSETQ. Trimming removed 5 bases from V and 0 bases from J, with 17 bases in between. The CDR3 consists of 16 residues. CDR3 loop: CASSPLQEGMNTEAFF. CDR3 sequence (DNA): TGCGCCAGCAGTCCACTTCAGGAGGGGATGAACACTGAAGCTTTCTTT. The variable domain in full, with the rest retrieved from reference TRBV5-1 and TRBJ1-1, is KAGVTQTPRYLIKTRGQQVTLSCSPISGHRSVSWYQQTPGQGLQFLFEYFSETQRNKGNFPGRFSGRQFSNSRSEMNVSTLELGDSALYLCASSPLQEGMNTEAFFGQGTRLTVV.

About this clone: The junction and the germline gene differ at one end; a read error may be behind it. This chain connects TRBV5-1 to TRBJ1-5; D unresolved. The germline V gene encodes CDR1 SGHRS and CDR2 YFSETQ. CDR3 length: 13 amino acids. The CDR3 sequence is CASSPGSDQPQHF. The DNA of the CDR3 is TGCGCCAGCAGCCCCGGTAGCGATCAGCCCCAGCATTTT.

V is TRBV5-6 and J is TRBJ2-2, with D tentatively TRBD2 (5 bases). V gave up 4 bases and J gave up 5 bases, with 12 bases separating them. CDR1 and CDR2 from the germline V gene are SGHDT and YYEEEE. The CDR3 loop spans 14 amino acids. CDR3 residues: CASSPEVGTGELFF. The CDR3 nucleotides are TGTGCCAGCAGCCCGGAGGTCGGTACCGGGGAGCTGTTTTTT.

The V and J genes are TRBV9 and TRBJ2-3, with TRBD2 matching 8 bases. This CDR3 is built from 14 residues. Germline trimming cut 2 bases from V and 3 bases from J; bases unmatched to any gene: 2. The germline CDR1 and CDR2 sequences are SGDLS and YYNGEE. In nucleotides, the CDR3 is TGTGCCAGCAGCGTCGGGACTAGTACAGATACGCAGTATTTT. It yields the protein CASSVGTSTDTQYF.

V gene TRBV4-1 combines with J gene TRBJ2-5, with 9 nucleotides matching TRBD1. The junction had 6 bases not matched to a gene; V was cut back by 0 bases and J by 4 bases. CDR1 MGHRA and CDR2 YSYEKL come from the germline V gene. The CDR3 totals 16 residues. CDR3 DNA sequence: TGCGCCAGCAGCCAAGATAGAGGGACAGGGAGAGAGACCCAGTACTTC. This codes for CASSQDRGTGRETQYF.

This chain connects TRBV29-1 to TRBJ1-2; 9 nucleotides line up with TRBD1. V was clipped by 0 bases and J by 6 bases; unmatched bases: 2. CDR1 is SQVTM and CDR2 is ANQGSEA in the germline V gene. The CDR3 is 13 amino acids. The CDR3 coding sequence is TGCAGCGTTGAAGAGGGACAGGGTAATGGCTACACCTTC. Amino acid sequence: CSVEEGQGNGYTF. The full variable domain, with the rest looked up from reference TRBV29-1 and TRBJ1-2, is SAVISQKPSRDICQRGTSLTIQCQVDSQVTMMFWYRQQPGQSLTLIATANQGSEATYESGFVIDKFPISRPNLTFSTLTVSNMSPEDSSIYLCSVEEGQGNGYTFGSGTRLTVV.

The CDR3 spells CASSLTKTGNQPQHF. The CDR3 DNA follows: TGTGCCAGCAGCTTGACAAAAACGGGCAATCAGCCCCAGCATTTT. This chain links TRBV7-8 with TRBJ1-5; D gene uncertain. Germline V gene sequence: CDR1 SGHVS, CDR2 FQNEAQ. V shed 3 bases and J shed 2 bases, with 11 bases lying between them. This CDR3 is 15 amino acids long.

The rearrangement joins TRBV15 to TRBJ2-3; D is unresolved. This CDR3 spans 13 amino acids. Germline V gene data show CDR1 as LNHNV and CDR2 as YYDKDF (reference sequence). V dropped 6 bases and J dropped 6 bases, with 13 bases sitting between them. DNA for the CDR3: TGTGCCACCAGGGGCAGGCCTGTTGATACGCAGTATTTT. The encoded protein is CATRGRPVDTQYF.